A selection of T cell receptor beta chains follows, all from one sample in a study of cytomegalovirus exposure and HLA in healthy donors. Profiled with immunoSEQ multiplex PCR; TCRdb holds only in-frame clones, not every one. Here the sample spans roughly 170,000 clones, 70% to 85% being singletons. Sequenced material: PBMCs. The receptors derive from a woman in her twenties or thirties in good health and CMV-seropositive. Each CDR3 is given with its conserved first and last residue. The size entry is marked missing in some rows and otherwise reads once, few, many or a size class.

j_call v_call clone_size cdr3_aa
TRBJ1-1 TRBV18 few CASSPQQENTEAFF
TRBJ2-5 TRBV7-2 NA CASSRTILETQYF
TRBJ1-2 TRBV6-6 NA CASSVTGDYGYTF
TRBJ2-7 TRBV6-1 once CASRSYEQYF
TRBJ1-5 TRBV30 NA CAWSGGQGQAQHF
TRBJ2-7 TRBV7-8 NA CASRLLAGGHYEQYF
TRBJ1-1 TRBV4-2 NA CASSHGQTNTEAFF
TRBJ2-7 TRBV19 NA CATPLAGGPYEQYF
TRBJ1-2 TRBV5-6 NA CASSRSTGVDRVEGYTF
TRBJ2-7 TRBV7-2 NA CASSLFGQGAFEQYF
TRBJ2-3 TRBV6-5 NA CASKRLAGGSDTQYF
TRBJ2-2 TRBV4-1 few CASSPRGQGRVTGELFF
TRBJ2-1 TRBV4-3 NA CASSLLVGREGTEQFF
TRBJ2-5 TRBV18 few CASSDRRETQYF
TRBJ2-1 TRBV6-1 NA CASSEMRISYNEQFF
TRBJ2-6 TRBV10-1 NA CASSDYSGANVLTF
TRBJ2-1 TRBV5-4 NA CASSLSGTSNEQFF
TRBJ2-1 TRBV6-1 NA CASSVSSNNEQFF
TRBJ2-2 TRBV7-6 NA CASSLVGGQDIGELFF
TRBJ1-2 TRBV30 NA CAWSPGQDYGYTF
TRBJ1-1 TRBV6-1 few CASSFRGTEAFF
TRBJ2-1 TRBV5-4 few CASSLGQGGEQFF
TRBJ2-1 TRBV7-6 NA CASSLGASGSGEQFF
TRBJ2-7 TRBV11-3 NA CASSPRPTGFYEQYF
TRBJ2-7 TRBV28 once CASSSLGTQRYEQYF
TRBJ2-1 TRBV25-1 NA CASSEYGQGLYNEQFF
TRBJ2-5 TRBV5-4 NA CASSLTQETQYF
TRBJ1-1 TRBV10-3 few CAIQTGGDTEAFF
TRBJ2-7 TRBV2 once CASSVQNEQYF
TRBJ2-3 TRBV4-3 NA CASSQDSGQGPADTQYF
TRBJ2-3 TRBV6-4 few CASSPGRGGSDTQYF
TRBJ2-1 TRBV27 NA CASSTRQGLEWFF
TRBJ2-5 TRBV5-1 NA CASSLGGQMNQETQYF
TRBJ1-5 TRBV6-4 few CATRDTSNQPQHF
TRBJ2-7 TRBV6-5 few CASSYSGQGRYEQYF
TRBJ1-1 TRBV4-1 NA CASSQRREGSLRNTEAFF
TRBJ2-7 TRBV29-1 NA CSVNLQGLSEQYF
TRBJ2-3 TRBV4-2 NA CASSQVGPVGTDTQYF
TRBJ1-5 TRBV19 NA CASSIDSSNQPQHF
TRBJ1-5 TRBV28 NA CASDFITDRESNQPQHF
TRBJ1-5 TRBV29-1 NA CSVSLTGSISQPQHF
TRBJ2-2 TRBV4-3 NA CASSRGTGTNTGELFF
TRBJ2-7 TRBV27 NA CASSFGSGGVSYEQYF
TRBJ1-1 TRBV5-1 NA CASSLEGRVRTEAFF
TRBJ1-2 TRBV7-9 NA CASSFQTANYGYTF
TRBJ1-5 TRBV28 NA CASNRGYSNQPQHF
TRBJ2-7 TRBV28 NA CASSLWASLGYEQYF
TRBJ1-5 TRBV6-6 NA CASSYAREDQPQHF
TRBJ2-1 TRBV4-3 NA CASSQEDGGQFF
TRBJ2-2 TRBV27 once CASTLTGKGGELFF
TRBJ2-3 TRBV28 NA CASSWGQVTQYF
TRBJ2-7 TRBV6-5 NA CATTVDSNSYEQYF
TRBJ2-7 TRBV4-3 NA CASSQELNYEQYF
TRBJ2-3 TRBV29-1 NA CSVEQRERADTQYF